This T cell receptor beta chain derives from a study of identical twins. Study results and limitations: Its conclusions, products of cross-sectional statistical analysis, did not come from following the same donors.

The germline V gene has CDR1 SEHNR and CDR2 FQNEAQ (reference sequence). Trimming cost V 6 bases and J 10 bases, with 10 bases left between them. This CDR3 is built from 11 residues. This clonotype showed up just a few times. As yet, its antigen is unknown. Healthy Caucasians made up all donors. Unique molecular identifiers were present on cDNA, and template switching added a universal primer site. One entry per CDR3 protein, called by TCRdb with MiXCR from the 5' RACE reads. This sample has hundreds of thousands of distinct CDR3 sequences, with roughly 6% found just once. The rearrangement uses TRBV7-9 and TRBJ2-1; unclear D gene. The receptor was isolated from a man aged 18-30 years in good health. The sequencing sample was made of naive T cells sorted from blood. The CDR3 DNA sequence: TGTGCCAGCAGTCCCCGTTTGGAGCAGTTCTTC. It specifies CASSPRLEQFF.